This T cell receptor beta chain emerged from a study of T cell repertoires in cytomegalovirus infection (dated by TCRdb to the late 2010s). Study-level background: Peptide stimulations targeted recently identified HLA-C-restricted CMV epitopes, whose presentation resists viral immunomodulation, together with well-studied HLA-B-restricted epitopes. Because public TCR beta signatures pointed to carriage of CMV infection together with the matching HLA type, the HLA type of each donor mattered for the analysis.

The CDR3 numbers 11 residues from cysteine through phenylalanine. Only CDR3 DNA remains: 33 bases, in frame from the first base. Per the germline V gene, SGHVS is the CDR1 and FNYEAQ is the CDR2. The germline ends are 9 bases apart after V is trimmed by 5 bases and J by 10 bases. Overall study outcomes, separate from this receptor: The ex vivo response was dominated by HLA-C-restricted CMV-specific TCR beta clonotypes, which also provided the single most frequent clonotype in two of eight donors. Carriers of CMV infection plus the relevant HLA type were discriminated by the cumulative frequency of public TCR beta family members in the study cohort and in an independent roughly 370-donor cohort.

TCRdb shows the sequencer as Illumina HiSeq 1500. The public reads were quality trimmed at Q25 with fastp and then assembled into clones with MiXCR by TCRdb, keeping productive beta chains. Every CDR3 protein is listed once, alongside the most common genes and DNA of its rows. In all, the sample holds about 160,000 distinct CDR3 sequences, and about 22% of those were seen once. Around a quarter of the sample is held by the ten biggest clonotypes. As for this clonotype: There is no known antigen for this receptor. No much larger clonotype is one base removed from it; base qualities were not supplied.

The treatment or condition tag for this specimen amounts to: in vitro stimulation with specific CMV peptide epitopes to enrich CMV-specific T cells. The V gene is TRBV7-6 and the J gene is TRBJ2-1, with a weak D call of TRBD1 (6 bases match). This sequence was found in a human donor in good health (CMV status not recorded). Some clones in this sample may be carry-over from other donors' samples. Sequencing was performed on CD8+ T cells from cultured PBMCs, taken from culture after CMV antigen stimulation. The CDR3 region: CASSKRGEQFF. The DNA sequence is as follows: TGTGCCAGCAGCAAAAGGGGGGAGCAGTTCTTC.